Listed below are T cell receptor beta chains from one sample, sequenced in a study of sequential checkpoint blockade in melanoma. Using immunoSEQ multiplex PCR, the repertoire was profiled, and TCRdb retains in-frame clones only, with some absent. The repertoire holds more than 7,000 clones, with around 60% as singletons. This specimen consisted of CD8+ T cells sorted from blood (inferred from file names), obtained from a patient given nivolumab and ipilimumab in sequence. These receptors came from a human donor with melanoma. Both conserved end residues are part of each CDR3. A D gene is named only where the DNA matches it firmly. Rows give clone size only sometimes, using once, few, many, or a class for an expanded clone.

j_call d_call v_call clone_size cdr3_nt cdr3_aa
TRBJ2-7 NA TRBV7-8 NA TGTGCCAGCAGCTTACCAGGGGAGCAGTACTTC CASSLPGEQYF
TRBJ1-2 NA TRBV2 few TGTGCCAGCAGTGAAGCGCTTGGAGGACGCGGCTATGGCTACACCTTC CASSEALGGRGYGYTF
TRBJ2-7 TRBD1 TRBV27 NA TGTGCCAGCAGTTTCCGGGACAGGGACCACGAGCAGTACTTC CASSFRDRDHEQYF
TRBJ2-7 NA TRBV2 NA TGTGCCAGCAGTGACCCCCGACTAGTACACTACGAGCAGTACTTC CASSDPRLVHYEQYF
TRBJ1-4 NA TRBV9 NA TGTGCCAGCAGCACGGGGGGTTCTAATGAAAAACTGTTTTTT CASSTGGSNEKLFF
TRBJ1-5 TRBD1 TRBV7-2 NA TGTGCCAGCAGCACCCGGACAGGGGTGAGCAATCAGCCCCAGCATTTT CASSTRTGVSNQPQHF
TRBJ1-5 NA TRBV15 few TGTGCCACCAGCAGGGCCCACAGGGAGGGGAGGCAGCCCCAGCATTTT CATSRAHREGRQPQHF
TRBJ1-4 NA TRBV28 few TGTGCCAGCAGTTCCCCTTGGGGGCGAACAACTAATGAAAAACTGTTTTTT CASSSPWGRTTNEKLFF
TRBJ2-5 NA TRBV7-9 NA TGTGCCAGCAGCTTAGGGTCCTTGGCCGAGACCCAGTACTTC CASSLGSLAETQYF
TRBJ2-7 TRBD1 TRBV30 NA TGTGCCTGGAGTGACGGACAGGTCTACGAGCAGTACTTC CAWSDGQVYEQYF
TRBJ2-6 NA TRBV13 NA TGTGCCAGCAGCTTTTACGCGAACTCTGGGGCCAACGTCCTGACTTTC CASSFYANSGANVLTF
TRBJ1-2 TRBD1 TRBV9 NA TGTGCCAGCACCCTGGGACAGGACTATGGCTACACCTTC CASTLGQDYGYTF
TRBJ2-2 NA TRBV6-4 NA TGTGCCAGCAGTGAGGGGGGTGATAACACCGGGGAGCTGTTTTTT CASSEGGDNTGELFF
TRBJ2-2 TRBD2 TRBV6-5 few TGTGCCAGCAGTAGCGGGGGGAACACCGGGGAGCTGTTTTTT CASSSGGNTGELFF
TRBJ2-2 TRBD2 TRBV7-9 once TGTGCCAGCAGAGGGGGACTAGCGGCAACCGGGGAGCTGTTTTTT CASRGGLAATGELFF
TRBJ2-3 TRBD2 TRBV19 NA TGTGCCAGTACCCGAGGGCTAGCGGGAGGCACAGATACGCAGTATTTT CASTRGLAGGTDTQYF
TRBJ2-1 TRBD2 TRBV29-1 NA TGCAGCGTTGAAGGACTAGCTCGCTCCTACAATGAGCAGTTCTTC CSVEGLARSYNEQFF
TRBJ2-7 NA TRBV4-1 NA TGTGCCAGCAGCCACGGACGGGGAGGCCCCGGGGAGCAGTACTTC CASSHGRGGPGEQYF
TRBJ1-1 NA TRBV15 NA TGTGCCACCAGCAGAGAATCCTTCGGACTCACTGAAGCTTTCTTT CATSRESFGLTEAFF
TRBJ1-5 TRBD1 TRBV4-1 few TGCGCCAGCAGTCGGGACAGTATCAATCAGCCCCAGCATTTT CASSRDSINQPQHF
TRBJ2-1 TRBD2 TRBV2 NA TGTGCCAGCAGTGAGGGGCGGGGGGCCAACAATGAGCAGTTCTTC CASSEGRGANNEQFF
TRBJ2-7 NA TRBV6-1 NA TGTGCCAGCAGCCCGGAGGGCGGGTACGAGCAGTACTTC CASSPEGGYEQYF
TRBJ2-7 TRBD1 TRBV11-2 medium-sized TGTGCCAGCAGCTTAAACAGGGGTGGATACGAGCAGTACTTC CASSLNRGGYEQYF
TRBJ1-1 NA TRBV10-2 once TGCGCCAGCAGTCCCATGAACACTGAAGCTTTCTTT CASSPMNTEAFF
TRBJ2-1 TRBD2 TRBV2 once TGTGCCAGCATTCCGAGCGGGGGAGGAAATGAGCAGTTCTTC CASIPSGGGNEQFF
TRBJ2-5 NA TRBV27 NA TGTGCCAGCAGTTTATCGATAACTGTACAAGAGACCCAGTACTTC CASSLSITVQETQYF
TRBJ2-3 TRBD2 TRBV7-2 NA TGTGCCAGCAGCTTAATCGGGGGGGCAAGCACAGATACGCAGTATTTT CASSLIGGASTDTQYF
TRBJ2-1 TRBD2 TRBV2 NA TGTGCCAGCAACGGAGGGGCTAGCGGGGGGCCCTCCTACAATGAGCAGTTCTTC CASNGGASGGPSYNEQFF
TRBJ2-7 NA TRBV11-2 once TGTGCCAGCAGCTCCACAGACTACGAGCAGTACTTC CASSSTDYEQYF
TRBJ2-1 NA TRBV27 few TGTGCCAGCGGTACCGGTAGAGATGAGCAGTTCTTC CASGTGRDEQFF
TRBJ1-5 NA TRBV18 NA TGTGCCAGCTCACCACGCGAACAGTACAATCAGCCCCAGCATTTT CASSPREQYNQPQHF
TRBJ2-1 NA TRBV5-5 NA TGCGCCAGCAGCCAAGATTTGGCCTTCAGCTCCTACAATGAGCAGTTCTTC CASSQDLAFSSYNEQFF
TRBJ2-3 NA TRBV9 NA TGTGCCAGCAGCGTAGGTCCGTCCGATACGCAGTATTTT CASSVGPSDTQYF
TRBJ2-7 NA TRBV6-5 few TGTGCCAGCAGCCTCCAAGAGGACTTCCCCCGCGAGCAGTACTTC CASSLQEDFPREQYF
TRBJ2-3 TRBD2 TRBV5-4 NA TGTGCCAGCAGCCCAGGACTAGCGGGGACCACAGATACGCAGTATTTT CASSPGLAGTTDTQYF
TRBJ1-2 NA TRBV4-1 NA TGCGCCAGCAGCCCTGGCGGAACCTATTGGGGCTACACCTTC CASSPGGTYWGYTF
TRBJ1-5 TRBD1 TRBV7-8 NA TGTGCCAGCAGCTTATCAGGGACAGGGGGCCCACTTAGCAATCAGCCCCAGCATTTT CASSLSGTGGPLSNQPQHF
TRBJ1-3 NA TRBV4-3 NA TGCGCCAGCAGCCAAGCTCGGGAAGAAACTGGAAACACCATATATTTT CASSQAREETGNTIYF
TRBJ2-7 TRBD2 TRBV5-3 medium-sized TGTGCCAGAAGCTTAACTAGCGGGGGGGCCTACGAGCAGTACTTC CARSLTSGGAYEQYF
TRBJ2-7 TRBD1 TRBV4-1 NA TGCGCCAGCAGGGGTCGGACAGGGGCCTACGAGCAGTACTTC CASRGRTGAYEQYF
TRBJ1-4 NA TRBV6-6 few TGTGCCGCGCGGGGGGATGAAAAACTGTTTTTT CAARGDEKLFF
TRBJ2-7 NA TRBV4-3 NA TGCGCCAGCAGCCAAGACCTTGGGGGGTACTACGAGCAGTACTTC CASSQDLGGYYEQYF
TRBJ2-7 TRBD1 TRBV4-1 once TGCGCCAGCAGCCCCCGGACAGGGTCCCTCGAGCAGTACTTC CASSPRTGSLEQYF
TRBJ2-3 TRBD1 TRBV27 NA TGTGCCAGCAGTTCCACGATTACCGGGACAGATAACACAGATACGCAGTATTTT CASSSTITGTDNTDTQYF
TRBJ1-6 TRBD1 TRBV10-2 NA TGCGCCAGCCTGGGACAGGGGAATTCACCCCTCCACTTT CASLGQGNSPLHF
TRBJ1-2 TRBD1 TRBV6-5 once TGTGCCAGCAGTTCTTGGACAGGGGATCTTTATGGCTACACCTTC CASSSWTGDLYGYTF
TRBJ2-7 NA TRBV4-3 few TGCGCCACCTCATCTGGTCCGGGGTCGAGCCCCCCCTACGAGCAGTACTTC CATSSGPGSSPPYEQYF